Included here is one T cell receptor (beta chain) sequence, with context. All enrollees were roughly 18 to 90 years old and from approximately 25 US areas. Clones were sequenced by immunoSEQ multiplex PCR, and TCRdb holds only the in-frame ones, with some missing. The table includes about 480,000 clones, around 87% detected once. These data are taken from a study of blood T cell repertoires in COVID-19. Study-wide background: There were acute and convalescent COVID-19 samples, and they came from the United States, Italy and Spain.

The CDR3 runs to 14 residues. Germline assignment: CDR1 KGHSH and CDR2 LQKENI. The V gene lost 3 bases and the J gene lost 4 bases, with 12 bases spanning the gap. The sequence derives from a woman aged 40 to 55 who had recovered from COVID-19. V is TRBV18 and J is TRBJ2-5, with TRBD2 as a possible D gene (6 bases). Sample: PBMCs or T cells enriched from blood (not recorded which). This chain's CDR3 is CASSPRRGGETQYF. Written as DNA, the CDR3 is TGTGCCAGCTCACCTCGGCGGGGCGGAGAGACCCAGTACTTC.